These 4 T cell receptor beta chains share one sample of origin, sequenced in a study of OX40 agonist ivuxolimab in advanced cancers. Measured with immunoSEQ multiplex PCR; TCRdb has only the in-frame clones, and not every one. The sample has roughly 80,000 clones, 90% to 95% seen once. The sequencing here drew on CD4+ or CD8+ T cells sorted from blood, taken in a trial of the OX40 agonist ivuxolimab. These receptors originate from an adult with an advanced solid tumor such as melanoma, head and neck, liver or kidney cancer.

The chain carries TRBV2 and TRBJ2-7; TRBD1 agrees at 9 bases. With 5 bases clipped from V and 2 bases from J, the junction kept 4 bases outside the gene matches. The V gene's germline CDR1 is SNHLY and CDR2 FYNNEI. The CDR3 contains 14 residues. This chain's CDR3 is CASSWDRDPYEQYF. In DNA, the CDR3 is TGTGCCAGCAGTTGGGACAGGGACCCCTACGAGCAGTACTTC.

CDR3 region: CASSLRLHSGSSYEQYF. The DNA of the CDR3 is TGTGCCAGCAGCTTGCGGCTACATAGCGGGAGTTCCTACGAGCAGTACTTC. The chain couples TRBV5-4 to TRBJ2-7; 9 bases align to TRBD2. The trim removed 1 base at V and 1 base at J, leaving 9 bases unmatched. Per the germline V gene, CDR1 is SGHNT and CDR2 is YYREEE (reference sequence). This CDR3 region has 17 residues.

The chain employs TRBV7-9 and TRBJ2-2; D is unclear. The CDR3 has 13 amino acids. The V gene's germline CDR1 is SEHNR and CDR2 FQNEAQ (reference sequence). V was shortened by 8 bases and J by 3 bases, with 10 bases between the two germline ends. The CDR3 loop is CASRVRDTGELFF. The DNA of the CDR3 is TGTGCCAGCCGGGTCCGGGACACCGGGGAGCTGTTTTTT.

V usage is TRBV11-2 and J usage is TRBJ2-1, with D tentatively TRBD2 (6 bases). V was pared by 0 bases and J by 6 bases, with 12 bases between. CDR1 is SGHAT and CDR2 is FQNNGV in the germline V gene. This CDR3 has 15 residues. This chain's CDR3 is CASSLETRWGNEQFF. The CDR3 DNA reads as TGTGCCAGCAGCTTAGAGACTAGATGGGGCAATGAGCAGTTCTTC. Looking up the rest from reference TRBV11-2 and TRBJ2-1 gives the full variable domain: EAGVAQSPRYKIIEKRQSVAFWCNPISGHATLYWYQQILGQGPKLLIQFQNNGVVDDSQLPKDRFSAERLKGVDSTLKIQPAKLEDSAVYLCASSLETRWGNEQFFGPGTRLTVL.